This TCR beta chain was captured in a study of T cell changes during pregnancy in multiple sclerosis. Only in-frame clones appear in the TCRdb table, and some are missing; sequencing was by immunoSEQ multiplex PCR. The sample holds approximately 48,000 clones, 80% to 95% seen once. The TCR comes from a female donor with multiple sclerosis, enrolled in a pregnancy study. Sequenced material: CD4+ T cells from peripheral blood mononuclear cells, taken after pregnancy.

Written as DNA, the CDR3 is TGTGCCAGCAGCCCTCTGACAAGTACCTCCTACGAGCAGTACTTC. It translates to CASSPLTSTSYEQYF. The chain links TRBV7-2 to TRBJ2-7, with unresolved D. Germline lookup yields CDR1 SGHTA and CDR2 FQGNSA. Trimming took 5 bases from V and 0 from J, leaving 14 bases between them. The CDR3 extends over 15 amino acids. Looking up the rest from reference TRBV7-2 and TRBJ2-7 gives the full variable domain: GAGVSQSPSNKVTEKGKDVELRCDPISGHTALYWYRQSLGQGLEFLIYFQGNSAPDKSGLPSDRFSAERTGGSVSTLTIQRTQQEDSAVYLCASSPLTSTSYEQYFGPGTRLTVT.